A selection of T cell receptor beta chains follows, all from one sample in a study of PD-L1 blockade in urothelial cancer. Sequencing was performed with immunoSEQ multiplex PCR; in TCRdb, only in-frame clones are kept and a portion is missing. This sample has 70,000 or so clones, with roughly 80% found just once. The sample was PBMCs, taken around atezolizumab (anti-PD-L1) treatment. Source of these receptors: a man aged 65-85 years with urothelial cancer. Both conserved end residues are part of each CDR3. A D gene is named only where the DNA matches it firmly. The size of a clone is reported for some rows only, either as once, few or many, or as a class for expanded clones.

clone_size: -; v_call: TRBV5-5; j_call: TRBJ1-4; d_call: -; cdr3_nt: TGTGCCAGCAGCTTGGTTGGGGAGCGGAATGAAAAACTGTTTTTT; cdr3_aa: CASSLVGERNEKLFF
clone_size: -; v_call: TRBV11-2; j_call: TRBJ2-1; d_call: -; cdr3_nt: TGTGCCAGCAGCTTAGGGACAGACAATGAGCAGTTCTTC; cdr3_aa: CASSLGTDNEQFF
clone_size: once; v_call: TRBV9; j_call: TRBJ2-5; d_call: -; cdr3_nt: TGTGCCAGCAGCCGGGACTCACAAGAGACCCAGTACTTC; cdr3_aa: CASSRDSQETQYF
clone_size: -; v_call: TRBV30; j_call: TRBJ1-4; d_call: TRBD1; cdr3_nt: TGTGCCTGGAGTGTATCTCTGGGGACAGGCGAAAAACTGTTTTTT; cdr3_aa: CAWSVSLGTGEKLFF
clone_size: -; v_call: TRBV6-5; j_call: TRBJ1-4; d_call: -; cdr3_nt: TGTGCCAGCAGACGCTTTGCAAGCGAAAAACTGTTTTTT; cdr3_aa: CASRRFASEKLFF
clone_size: -; v_call: TRBV28; j_call: TRBJ1-5; d_call: -; cdr3_nt: TGTGCCAGCACCGTTTCCAATCAGCCCCAGCATTTT; cdr3_aa: CASTVSNQPQHF
clone_size: few; v_call: TRBV14; j_call: TRBJ2-7; d_call: TRBD2; cdr3_nt: TGTGCCAGCAGACCACTAGCGGGAGGGCCCCACGAGCAGTACTTC; cdr3_aa: CASRPLAGGPHEQYF
clone_size: -; v_call: TRBV6-1; j_call: TRBJ2-5; d_call: TRBD2; cdr3_nt: TGTGCCAGCAGTGAACTAGCGGGAGGACAAGAGACCCAGTACTTC; cdr3_aa: CASSELAGGQETQYF
clone_size: -; v_call: TRBV5-5; j_call: TRBJ2-1; d_call: TRBD2; cdr3_nt: TGTGCCAGCAGCTCGGGACTAGCGGGGCAGTTCTTC; cdr3_aa: CASSSGLAGQFF
clone_size: -; v_call: TRBV7-6; j_call: TRBJ2-7; d_call: -; cdr3_nt: TGTGCCAGCAGCTTAGCACTTACTACCTACGAGCAGTACTTC; cdr3_aa: CASSLALTTYEQYF
clone_size: -; v_call: TRBV28; j_call: TRBJ2-2; d_call: TRBD1; cdr3_nt: TGTGCCAGCAGAAGGGGGCGGAGCGGGGAGCTGTTTTTT; cdr3_aa: CASRRGRSGELFF
clone_size: -; v_call: TRBV5-5; j_call: TRBJ1-1; d_call: -; cdr3_nt: TGTGCCAGCAGCCGCAAGGCGGGGACCTACATGAACACTGAAGCTTTCTTT; cdr3_aa: CASSRKAGTYMNTEAFF
clone_size: -; v_call: TRBV6-5; j_call: TRBJ1-1; d_call: -; cdr3_nt: TGTGCCAGCAGTTACTCGGGGCAGGGGACTGAAGCTTTCTTT; cdr3_aa: CASSYSGQGTEAFF
clone_size: once; v_call: TRBV7-8; j_call: TRBJ2-5; d_call: -; cdr3_nt: TGTGCCAGCATGAACAGGTTACAAGAGACCCAGTACTTC; cdr3_aa: CASMNRLQETQYF
clone_size: -; v_call: TRBV28; j_call: TRBJ2-1; d_call: TRBD2; cdr3_nt: TGTGCCAGCAGCCTGGCGGGAGGGCCTGGATACAATGAGCAGTTCTTC; cdr3_aa: CASSLAGGPGYNEQFF
clone_size: -; v_call: TRBV11-2; j_call: TRBJ2-7; d_call: -; cdr3_nt: TGTGCCAGCAGCTTACGAGCAGGGGCCTACGAGCAGTACTTC; cdr3_aa: CASSLRAGAYEQYF
clone_size: -; v_call: TRBV6-5; j_call: TRBJ1-5; d_call: -; cdr3_nt: TGTGCCAGCAGTTACCAGGGAAATCAGCCCCAGCATTTT; cdr3_aa: CASSYQGNQPQHF
clone_size: -; v_call: TRBV6-1; j_call: TRBJ1-1; d_call: TRBD1; cdr3_nt: TGTGCCAGCATAATGACAGGGGCGGCTTTCTTT; cdr3_aa: CASIMTGAAFF
clone_size: -; v_call: TRBV5-1; j_call: TRBJ2-1; d_call: TRBD2; cdr3_nt: TGCGCCAGCACCCTAGGACTAGCGGGAGGCGATGAGCAGTTCTTC; cdr3_aa: CASTLGLAGGDEQFF
clone_size: -; v_call: TRBV6-5; j_call: TRBJ2-2; d_call: TRBD1; cdr3_nt: TGTGCCAGCAGGTGGGGACAGGGTATCCCCGGGGAGCTGTTTTTT; cdr3_aa: CASRWGQGIPGELFF
clone_size: -; v_call: TRBV28; j_call: TRBJ2-2; d_call: -; cdr3_nt: TGTGCCAGCAGTTTAGACTTCCCGAACACCGGGGAGCTGTTTTTT; cdr3_aa: CASSLDFPNTGELFF
clone_size: -; v_call: TRBV14; j_call: TRBJ2-3; d_call: -; cdr3_nt: TGTGCCAGCAGCCAAGATGCTAGGTCGGTCACAGATACGCAGTATTTT; cdr3_aa: CASSQDARSVTDTQYF
clone_size: -; v_call: TRBV9; j_call: TRBJ1-3; d_call: -; cdr3_nt: TGTGCCAGCAGCGAGGGGGGGAACCTGGTATTAGACACCATATATTTT; cdr3_aa: CASSEGGNLVLDTIYF
clone_size: -; v_call: TRBV11-2; j_call: TRBJ2-3; d_call: -; cdr3_nt: TGTGCCAGCAGCCCTACTAGTCTCCGCGCAGATACGCAGTATTTT; cdr3_aa: CASSPTSLRADTQYF
clone_size: -; v_call: TRBV7-9; j_call: TRBJ1-2; d_call: -; cdr3_nt: TGTGCCAGCGGATCAGGTGGCTACACCTTC; cdr3_aa: CASGSGGYTF
clone_size: few; v_call: TRBV10-3; j_call: TRBJ2-7; d_call: TRBD1; cdr3_nt: TGTGCCATCAGTGAGCCCCCGGACAGGGTCTCCTACGAGCAGTACTTC; cdr3_aa: CAISEPPDRVSYEQYF
clone_size: -; v_call: TRBV7-2; j_call: TRBJ2-5; d_call: TRBD2; cdr3_nt: TGTGCCAGCAGCTTAGTCGCCTTCGGGACTAGCGGGGAAGAGACCCAGTACTTC; cdr3_aa: CASSLVAFGTSGEETQYF
clone_size: -; v_call: TRBV27; j_call: TRBJ2-3; d_call: TRBD1; cdr3_nt: TGTGCCAGCAGTCCTCGACAGGGGGCAAATACGCAGTATTTT; cdr3_aa: CASSPRQGANTQYF
clone_size: -; v_call: TRBV30; j_call: TRBJ2-1; d_call: TRBD2; cdr3_nt: TGTGCCTGGAGACTGTTAGCGGGCAATGAGCAGTTCTTC; cdr3_aa: CAWRLLAGNEQFF
clone_size: -; v_call: TRBV30; j_call: TRBJ1-2; d_call: -; cdr3_nt: TGTGCCTGGAGTGTTTTCAGGCAGAGGGACTATGGCTACACCTTC; cdr3_aa: CAWSVFRQRDYGYTF
clone_size: -; v_call: TRBV10-1; j_call: TRBJ2-7; d_call: TRBD1; cdr3_nt: TGCGCCAGCAGAAACAGGGGTGGGTCCTACGAGCAGTACTTC; cdr3_aa: CASRNRGGSYEQYF
clone_size: -; v_call: TRBV5-4; j_call: TRBJ2-5; d_call: TRBD1; cdr3_nt: TGTGCCAGCAGCTTGTCTCCCTACCAGGGGGCGACCCAGTACTTC; cdr3_aa: CASSLSPYQGATQYF
clone_size: -; v_call: TRBV5-1; j_call: TRBJ2-1; d_call: -; cdr3_nt: TGCGCCAGCAGCCAATTACTAGCCTCCTACAATGAGCAGTTCTTC; cdr3_aa: CASSQLLASYNEQFF
clone_size: -; v_call: TRBV4-2; j_call: TRBJ2-7; d_call: TRBD2; cdr3_nt: TGTGCCAGCAGCCAAGAGGGACTAGTTCTCTACGAGCAGTACTTC; cdr3_aa: CASSQEGLVLYEQYF
clone_size: -; v_call: TRBV5-6; j_call: TRBJ1-3; d_call: TRBD1; cdr3_nt: TGTGCCAGCAGCTTGACAGGGGTTGGAAACACCATATATTTT; cdr3_aa: CASSLTGVGNTIYF
clone_size: -; v_call: TRBV28; j_call: TRBJ2-5; d_call: -; cdr3_nt: TGTGCCAGCAGTTTAGAGGGTTTGGGTTCCGAGGAGACCCAGTACTTC; cdr3_aa: CASSLEGLGSEETQYF
clone_size: -; v_call: TRBV6-1; j_call: TRBJ2-7; d_call: TRBD2; cdr3_nt: TGTGCCAGCAGTGAGCGGGGAGCTAGCGGGAGATACTTC; cdr3_aa: CASSERGASGRYF
clone_size: -; v_call: TRBV15; j_call: TRBJ2-5; d_call: TRBD1; cdr3_nt: TGTGCCACTGGTCCCGGGACAGGGTTAGAGACCCAGTACTTC; cdr3_aa: CATGPGTGLETQYF
clone_size: -; v_call: TRBV9; j_call: TRBJ2-1; d_call: -; cdr3_nt: TGTGCCAGCAGGGCGGACAGTTCCGAGCAGTTCTTC; cdr3_aa: CASRADSSEQFF
clone_size: -; v_call: TRBV28; j_call: TRBJ2-5; d_call: -; cdr3_nt: TGTGCCAGCAGTTTTCGAGGTGGTGAGACCCAGTACTTC; cdr3_aa: CASSFRGGETQYF
clone_size: -; v_call: TRBV29-1; j_call: TRBJ2-1; d_call: TRBD1; cdr3_nt: TGCAGCGTTTTGGGACAGGGCGTGGAGAATGAGCAGTTCTTC; cdr3_aa: CSVLGQGVENEQFF
clone_size: -; v_call: TRBV28; j_call: TRBJ2-1; d_call: -; cdr3_nt: TGTGCCAGCAGTTTATGGCTAGTGGGCAATGAGCAGTTCTTC; cdr3_aa: CASSLWLVGNEQFF